This TCR beta chain was sequenced for a study of regulatory T cells in long-lasting Graves disease. About the study: Positive TSH receptor antibodies alongside over 5 years of antithyroid drugs were what marked Graves' disease as persistent. Study-level results: Persistent patients had more shared public clonotypes (approximately 2,700) than new patients (about 880).

Arm-PCR of CDR3 regions and iRepertoire HTBI primers were used to build TCR beta libraries. MiXCR was run by TCRdb on the multiplex PCR reads, yielding one entry per CDR3 protein. The sample has some 340,000 distinct CDR3 sequences, roughly 24% seen once. CDR3 length equals 15 residues. Germline V lookup: CDR1 MDHEN, CDR2 SYDVKM. J lost 9 bases, V lost 3 bases, and 10 bases had no gene match. The time point here: persistent/refractory GD, antithyroid drugs over 5 years with positive TRAb. Construction of the TCR library relied on RNA isolated from PBMCs. There are many counts of this clonotype. Its target is not known.

The chain couples TRBV28 to TRBJ2-7, with 11 positions matching TRBD2. The specimen comprised peripheral blood mononuclear cells (PBMCs), sampled when the disease was refractory, from a patient treated with antithyroid drugs. This clonotype was sampled from a woman aged 35 to 49 with Graves disease. CDR3 DNA: TGTGCCAGCAGTTTGGTAACTAGCGGGAGTTCTCGGCAGTACTTC. This sequence encodes CASSLVTSGSSRQYF.